This T cell receptor (beta chain) emerged from a study of identical twins. Germline V gene data show CDR1 as SGHTA and CDR2 as FQGNSA. V was cut by 1 base and J by 1 base, with 8 bases left in between. This CDR3 spans 15 amino acids. Each CDR3 protein is one row after TCRdb ran MiXCR on the 5' RACE reads. Of about 500,000 distinct CDR3 sequences in the sample, 14% were seen once. The same data also contributed to another study, on yellow fever vaccine responses in identical twins.

The rearrangement uses TRBV7-2 and TRBJ2-1, with D perhaps given as TRBD1 or TRBD2 (5 bases each). The clonotype originates from a woman aged 18-35 years in good health. The material sequenced was CD4+ T cells sorted from blood. CDR3 residues: CASSLGWGSYNEQFF. In DNA form, the CDR3 reads TGTGCCAGCAGCTTAGGATGGGGGTCCTACAATGAGCAGTTCTTC.